This entry features one T cell receptor beta chain sequence. This sample was taken from a study of STAT5B mutations in CD4+ large granular lymphocyte leukemia. V was pared by 3 bases and J by 8 bases, with 8 bases between. This CDR3 is 12 amino acids long. Germline V gene data show CDR1 as SGDLS and CDR2 as YYNGEE. Assay used: immunoSEQ multiplex PCR; TCRdb lists only in-frame clones, some missing. The table includes tens of thousands of clones, roughly 85% detected once. The rearrangement uses TRBV9 and TRBJ1-4; D unclear. The sequencing sample was made of CD4+ T cells from blood buffy coats. This receptor was taken from a human donor in good health. As DNA, the CDR3 is TGTGCCAGCAGCGGGGTCAGCGAAAAACTGTTTTTT. Protein sequence: CASSGVSEKLFF. The full variable domain, rest sourced from reference TRBV9 and TRBJ1-4, is DSGVTQTPKHLITATGQRVTLRCSPRSGDLSVYWYQQSLDQGLQFLIQYYNGEERAKGNILERFSAQQFPDLHSELNLSSLELGDSALYFCASSGVSEKLFFGSGTQLSVL.